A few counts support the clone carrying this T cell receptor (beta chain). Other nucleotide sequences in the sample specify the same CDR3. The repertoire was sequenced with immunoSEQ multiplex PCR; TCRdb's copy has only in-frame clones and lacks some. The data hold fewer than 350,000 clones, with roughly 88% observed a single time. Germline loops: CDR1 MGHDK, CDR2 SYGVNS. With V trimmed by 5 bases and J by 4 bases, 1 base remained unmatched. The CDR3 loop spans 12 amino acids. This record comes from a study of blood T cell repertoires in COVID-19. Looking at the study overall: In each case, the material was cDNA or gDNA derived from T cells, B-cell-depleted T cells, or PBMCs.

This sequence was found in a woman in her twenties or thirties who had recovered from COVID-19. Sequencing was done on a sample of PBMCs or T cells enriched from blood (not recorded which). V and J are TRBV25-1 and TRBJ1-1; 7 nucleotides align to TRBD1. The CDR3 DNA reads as TGTGCCAGCAGTCCAGGGGGCACTGAAGCTTTCTTT. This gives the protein CASSPGGTEAFF.